Following are 19 T cell receptor beta chains from one sample sequenced in a study of T cell repertoires in cytomegalovirus infection. TCRdb re-called the reads with MiXCR, one entry per CDR3 protein. This sample has around 450,000 distinct CDR3 sequences, with roughly 10% found just once. The specimen was PBMCs. The receptors were gathered from a human donor in good health (CMV status not recorded). Some clones in this sample may be carry-over from other donors' samples.

This clonotype was seen ten or more times. The rearrangement uses TRBV19 and TRBJ2-2; TRBD2 might be the D (5 bases). Germline CDR1 LNHDA, CDR2 SQIVND (reference sequence). V lost 5 bases and J lost 7, with 14 bases in between. There are 14 residues in the CDR3. The CDR3 bases are TGTGCCAGTAGTTATGAGGGCCTGATCGGGGAGCTGTTTTTT. This translates into CASSYEGLIGELFF.

This clonotype was detected ten times or more. The J gene is TRBJ2-1, the V gene TRBV30; 8 bases align to TRBD1. The CDR3 loop spans 15 amino acids. Trimming cost V 3 bases and J 1 base; bases outside gene matches: 5. Germline V gene data show CDR1 as GTSNPN and CDR2 as SVGIG (reference sequence). CDR3 residues: CAWSTTGGSYNEQFF. The CDR3 nucleotides read TGTGCCTGGAGCACCACAGGGGGATCCTACAATGAGCAGTTCTTC.

This clonotype was seen repeatedly, ten times or more. This chain joins TRBV12-3 or TRBV12-4 and TRBJ1-5; D is possibly TRBD1 (6 bases). Trimming pared 1 base from V and 9 bases from J, leaving 16 bases between. The length of the CDR3 is 15 residues. The CDR3 region is CASSLGPPGAGPQHF. The CDR3 DNA reads as TGTGCCAGCAGTTTAGGACCACCGGGGGCCGGGCCCCAGCATTTT.

This clonotype has ten or more counts. The rearrangement links TRBV28 to TRBJ1-5; no definite D call. Germline V gene data show CDR1 as MDHEN and CDR2 as SYDVKM. V lost 7 bases and J 2 bases, leaving 18 bases between the germline ends. This CDR3 has 16 amino acids. The CDR3, as DNA: TGTGCCAGCACCGTTACCGGGCTTAGTGGCAATCAGCCCCAGCATTTT. Translated, it gives CASTVTGLSGNQPQHF.

This clonotype was picked up many times. This sequence joins TRBV6-2 or TRBV6-3 and TRBJ2-4; unclear D gene. Per the germline V gene, CDR1 is MNHEY and CDR2 is SVGEGT. This CDR3 is built from 17 residues. Trimming cost V 5 bases and J 4 bases, with 21 bases left between them. CDR3: CASSPARQQALKNIQYF. CDR3 in DNA: TGTGCCAGCAGTCCGGCTCGGCAGCAAGCCCTAAAAAACATTCAGTACTTC.

The rearrangement uses TRBV7-9 and TRBJ2-5, with 10 bases identical to TRBD2. The CDR3 length is 15 residues. Looked up from germline, CDR1 is SEHNR and CDR2 is FQNEAQ (reference sequence). Trimming at V came to 5 bases and at J to 1 base, leaving 4 bases not matched to a gene. The CDR3: CASSRRTSGQETQYF. The DNA of the CDR3 is TGTGCCAGCAGCAGACGGACTAGCGGCCAAGAGACCCAGTACTTC.

This clonotype was counted ten times or more. The chain is built from TRBV7-8 and TRBJ2-5, with 8 bases lining up with TRBD1. V shed 2 bases, J shed 4 bases, and the junction held 6 bases outside the gene matches. The germline CDR1 and CDR2 sequences are SGHVS and FQNEAQ. This CDR3 has 15 residues. Here the CDR3 DNA reads TGTGCCAGCAGCTTATCTCAGGGGGCAGGAGAGACCCAGTACTTC. The encoded protein is CASSLSQGAGETQYF.

This clonotype was recorded at least ten times. The rearrangement joins TRBV6-1 to TRBJ2-7; D is undetermined. Germline V CDR1 and CDR2: MNHNS, SASEGT. The V gene lost 0 bases and the J gene lost 0 bases, with 9 bases spanning the gap. The CDR3 has 15 amino acids. CDR3 sequence: CASSEARQTSYEQYF. The CDR3 DNA sequence: TGTGCCAGCAGTGAAGCGAGGCAGACCTCCTACGAGCAGTACTTC.

The rearrangement links TRBV30 to TRBJ1-1; no reliable D call. CDR1 and CDR2 from the germline V gene are GTSNPN and SVGIG (reference sequence). Trimming shortened V by 1 base and J by 3 bases, and 12 bases separated the two germline ends. The CDR3 extends over 14 amino acids. DNA for the CDR3: TGTGCCTGGAGTGGAGGGCGCAGGTACACTGAAGCTTTCTTT. Its protein product is CAWSGGRRYTEAFF.

This clonotype came up a few times. The chain couples TRBV12-5 to TRBJ2-5, with 10 bases identical to TRBD1. Looked up from germline, CDR1 is LGHNT and CDR2 is FRNRAP. J gave up 5 bases and V 0 bases, and 6 bases lay outside the gene matches. The CDR3 covers 16 residues. The chain's CDR3 is CASGLVPTGGRETQYF. The DNA for the CDR3 is TGTGCTAGTGGTTTGGTACCGACAGGGGGCAGGGAGACCCAGTACTTC.

This clonotype showed up many times. This chain connects TRBV7-3 to TRBJ2-3; 7 nucleotides agree with TRBD2. In germline, CDR1 is SGHTA, CDR2 FQGTGA. The ends lost 5 bases at V and 1 base at J; junction bases unmatched: 6. The CDR3 has 15 residues. The CDR3 DNA reads TGTGCCAGCAGCCCCGCGGGGGAAGGCACAGATACGCAGTATTTT. Its protein product is CASSPAGEGTDTQYF.

This clonotype was picked up a small number of times. This chain links TRBV18 with TRBJ2-1; D not resolved. This CDR3 is 16 amino acids long. V dropped 0 bases and J dropped 0 bases, with 9 bases sitting between them. Germline V lookup: CDR1 KGHSH, CDR2 LQKENI. Here the CDR3 reads CASSPPVRSSYNEQFF. DNA for the CDR3: TGTGCCAGCTCACCACCGGTCCGAAGCTCCTACAATGAGCAGTTCTTC.

This clonotype was observed at least ten times. The chain recombines TRBV28 with TRBJ2-1; 15 bases map to TRBD2. V shed 5 bases, J shed 9 bases, and the junction held 8 bases outside the gene matches. The CDR3 loop spans 16 amino acids. Looked up from germline, CDR1 is MDHEN and CDR2 is SYDVKM. Here the CDR3 reads CASSPLGTSGRIEQFF. For the CDR3, the DNA is TGTGCCAGCAGTCCCCTAGGGACTAGCGGGAGGATTGAGCAGTTCTTC. The full variable domain, completed using reference TRBV28 and TRBJ2-1, is DVKVTQSSRYLVKRTGEKVFLECVQDMDHENMFWYRQDPGLGLRLIYFSYDVKMKEKGDIPEGYSVSREKKERFSLILESASTNQTSMYLCASSPLGTSGRIEQFFGPGTRLTVL.

The chain joins TRBV27 to TRBJ2-1, with 8 bases identical to TRBD2. CDR3 size: 12 residues. Germline assignment: CDR1 MNHEY and CDR2 SMNVEV (reference sequence). The CDR3 nucleotides read TGTAGCTCGGGGGGGGACTACAATGAGCAGTTCTTC. It translates to CSSGGDYNEQFF.

This clonotype turned up a few times. V and J are TRBV20-1 and TRBJ2-5, with TRBD2 matching 9 bases. Germline values: CDR1 DFQATT, CDR2 SNEGSKA (reference sequence). The junction had 3 bases not matched to a gene; V was cut back by 0 bases and J by 4 bases. The CDR3 has 14 amino acids. In nucleotides, the CDR3 is TGCAGTGCTAGAGAAGGCGGGGGGGCAGAGACCCAGTACTTC. Its protein is CSAREGGGAETQYF.

V is TRBV11-2 and J is TRBJ1-1, with D possibly being TRBD1 (5 bases). The germline gives CDR1 SGHAT, CDR2 FQNNGV. V lost 6 bases and J 1 base, leaving 18 bases between the germline ends. This CDR3 has 16 residues. CDR3 sequence reads: CASRLWGGGGNTEAFF. The CDR3 DNA sequence: TGTGCCAGCAGACTCTGGGGGGGGGGGGGGAACACTGAAGCTTTCTTT.

J is TRBJ2-7 and V is TRBV20-1; the D gene could be TRBD1 or TRBD2 (6 bases each). V was clipped by 0 bases and J by 5 bases, with 11 bases between them. Germline V gives CDR1 DFQATT, CDR2 SNEGSKA (reference sequence). The CDR3 is 13 residues long. DNA of the CDR3: TGCAGTGCTAGAGATGGGGGGCGCGACGAGCAGTACTTC. Translation gives CSARDGGRDEQYF.

This clonotype turned up a few times. This chain's CDR3 is CASSLLGGGSTDTQYF. CDR3 sequence (DNA): TGTGCCAGCAGCTTGCTGGGCGGGGGTAGCACAGATACGCAGTATTTT. The genes are TRBV6-2 or TRBV6-3 and TRBJ2-3; 7 bases line up with TRBD2. Germline V gene data show CDR1 as MNHEY and CDR2 as SVGEGT. This CDR3 has 16 residues. J was trimmed by 0 bases and V by 6 bases; bases with no gene match: 9.

This clonotype was detected many times. J is TRBJ2-7 and V is TRBV10-2; D perhaps matches TRBD2 (6 bases). This CDR3 spans 13 amino acids. The germline V gene encodes CDR1 WSHSY and CDR2 SAAADI. Trimming took off 7 bases at V and 2 bases at J, with 12 bases between the two ends. CDR3 DNA: TGCGCCAGCATGGGGGGACCTACCTACGAGCAGTACTTC. Residues: CASMGGPTYEQYF.